One sample yielded the 12 T cell receptor beta chains listed below, sequenced in a study of shared clonotypes between healthy human individuals. Libraries were prepared by immunoSEQ multiplex PCR; TCRdb keeps only in-frame clonotypes and omits some of them. The repertoire includes about half a million clones, 70% to 80% of them detected once, and around 11% sits in the top ten. The sample taken for sequencing was PBMCs. The origin of the receptors is a woman aged 40 to 50 in good health. Some clones in this sample may be carry-over from other donors' samples.

The CDR3 spells CASSLRRESYNEQFF. CDR3 DNA: TGCGCCAGCAGCTTGCGGCGGGAAAGCTACAATGAGCAGTTCTTC. The rearrangement joins TRBV5-1 to TRBJ2-1; possible D gene TRBD2, 6 bases. Trimming cost V 1 base and J 3 bases, with 11 bases left between them. This CDR3 has 15 residues. CDR1 and CDR2 (germline): SGHRS, YFSETQ.

The J gene is TRBJ2-3, the V gene TRBV6-5; TRBD2 aligns across 14 bases. V was pared by 4 bases and J by 3 bases, with 3 bases of the junction left unmatched. The CDR3 extends over 16 amino acids. Germline V gives CDR1 MNHEY, CDR2 SVGAGI. The CDR3 nucleotides read TGTGCCAGCAGTTCGGGACTAGCGGGAGATACAGATACGCAGTATTTT. It translates to CASSSGLAGDTDTQYF.

J is TRBJ2-4 and V is TRBV6-5, with D unresolved. Germline CDR1 reads MNHEY; CDR2 reads SVGAGI. CDR3 length equals 13 residues. V was shortened by 5 bases and J by 9 bases, with 14 bases between the two germline ends. The CDR3: CASSDTSGSIQYF. Written as DNA, the CDR3 is TGTGCCAGCAGTGACACCTCCGGAAGCATTCAGTACTTC.

The chain uses TRBV30 and TRBJ2-1, with 7 bases aligning to TRBD2. CDR3 length equals 15 residues. Per germline, CDR1 GTSNPN and CDR2 SVGIG (reference sequence). V dropped 0 bases and J dropped 9; count of bases not matched to a gene: 11. The DNA for the CDR3 is TGTGCCTGGAGTGTACCCCGGACTAGAGTGGGTGAGCAGTTCTTC. This codes for CAWSVPRTRVGEQFF.

V gene TRBV5-1 combines with J gene TRBJ2-5; no firm D call. The ends were cut back, 4 bases at V and 5 bases at J, with 12 bases in the middle. The CDR3 has 13 residues. From germline, CDR1 is SGHRS and CDR2 YFSETQ. The CDR3 nucleotides are TGCGCCAGCAGCCCCCGCCTTCGGGAGACCCAGTACTTC. Translated: CASSPRLRETQYF.

Details on this clone: A much larger clone lies a single base off, so this may be a read error. Other nucleotide sequences in the sample specify the same CDR3. This chain links TRBV7-9 with TRBJ2-7; D gene unclear. Germline assignment: CDR1 SEHNR and CDR2 FQNEAQ (reference sequence). The CDR3 contains 12 residues. CDR3: CASSALAYEQYF. CDR3 DNA: TGCGCCAGCAGCGCCCTAGCCTACGAGCAGTACTTC. Together with reference TRBV7-9 and TRBJ2-7, the CDR3 gives the full variable domain: DTGVSQNPRHKITKRGQNVTFRCDPISEHNRLYWYRQTLGQGPEFLTYFQNEAQLEKSRLLSDRFSAERPKGSFSTLEIQRTEQGDSAMYLCASSALAYEQYFGPGTRLTVT.

This rearrangement joins TRBV2 to TRBJ2-2; TRBD1 aligns across 7 bases. After removal of 7 bases from V and 3 bases from J, the junction contained 5 bases not matched to a gene. The CDR3 loop spans 14 amino acids. Looked up from germline, CDR1 is SNHLY and CDR2 is FYNNEI. In DNA form, the CDR3 reads TGTGCCAGCACAGGGGACAGCTACACCGGGGAGCTGTTTTTT. Its translation is CASTGDSYTGELFF. The full variable domain, rest sourced from reference TRBV2 and TRBJ2-2, is EPEVTQTPSHQVTQMGQEVILRCVPISNHLYFYWYRQILGQKVEFLVSFYNNEISEKSEIFDDQFSVERPDGSNFTLKIRSTKLEDSAMYFCASTGDSYTGELFFGEGSRLTVL.

In the case of this clone: Only one base separates this from a far larger clonotype, so it likely reflects a read error. Different DNA sequences within this sample yield the same CDR3. The chain combines TRBV30 with TRBJ2-2, with D perhaps being TRBD1 or TRBD2 (6 bases each). The CDR3 loop spans 15 amino acids. Trimming cost V 3 bases and J 7 bases, with 18 bases left between them. Germline assignment: CDR1 GTSNPN and CDR2 SVGIG (reference sequence). CDR3 region: CAWSPSRGDIGELFF. In nucleotides, the CDR3 is TGTGCCTGGAGCCCCTCCCGCGGGGACATCGGGGAGCTGTTTTTT.

This clone was observed a few times. V gene TRBV2 combines with J gene TRBJ2-7, with D possibly called TRBD1 or TRBD2 (6 bases each). Germline lookup yields CDR1 SNHLY and CDR2 FYNNEI. The CDR3 loop spans 15 amino acids. V lost 3 bases, J lost 2 bases, and 14 bases lay in between. For the CDR3, the DNA is TGTGCCAGCAGTGAGGGTGGGGGGCTCCCCTACGAGCAGTACTTC. This codes for CASSEGGGLPYEQYF.

This chain joins TRBV6-1 and TRBJ1-2; D unclear. Between the trimmed V and J ends, which lost 2 bases and 6 bases, there was a span of 13 bases. There are 14 residues in the CDR3. Germline V lookup: CDR1 MNHNS, CDR2 SASEGT. DNA for the CDR3: TGTGCCAGCAGTGAATCGCCTCGCGTGGATGGCTACACCTTC. It translates to CASSESPRVDGYTF.

J is TRBJ2-4 and V is TRBV14, with D possibly being TRBD2 (5 bases). Germline CDR1 is SGHDN and CDR2 is FVKESK. There are 16 residues in the CDR3. V was trimmed by 1 base and J by 7 bases, leaving 17 bases between them. The CDR3 sequence: CASSQGPSLITNIQYF. CDR3 coding DNA: TGTGCCAGCAGCCAAGGCCCTAGCCTGATTACGAACATTCAGTACTTC.

This clone was seen only a few times. V and J are TRBV19 and TRBJ2-2, with a weak D call TRBD2 (5 bases). Germline V CDR1 and CDR2: LNHDA, SQIVND (reference sequence). V lost 3 bases to trimming and J lost 6 bases, with 14 bases between them. The length of the CDR3 is 15 residues. The CDR3 sequence: CASSIFASPPGELFF. DNA of the CDR3: TGTGCCAGTAGTATCTTCGCTAGCCCGCCCGGGGAGCTGTTTTTT.